A selection of T cell receptor beta chains follows, all from one sample in a study of control samples from healthy donors and cancer patients. The repertoire was sequenced with immunoSEQ multiplex PCR; TCRdb's copy has only in-frame clones and lacks some. The sample has some 120,000 clones, around 87% seen once. Sample: blood. These receptors all stem from a middle-aged man in good health. CDR3s include the opening cysteine and the closing phenylalanine or tryptophan. Each record gives: D gene, CDR3 length, V gene, clone size, J gene, CDR3 DNA, CDR3 protein. A D gene is named only where the DNA matches it firmly. The size of a clone is reported for some rows only, either as once, few or many, or as a class for expanded clones.

d_gene: TRBD1
len: 15
v_gene: TRBV9
abundance: -
j_gene: TRBJ1-1
CDR3nt: TGTGCCAGCAGCCCCGGGACAGGGGGAAACACTGAAGCTTTCTTT
CDR3aa: CASSPGTGGNTEAFF

d_gene: TRBD1
len: 12
v_gene: TRBV28
abundance: -
j_gene: TRBJ1-6
CDR3nt: TGTGCCAGCAGTTTTGGACAGGCACCCCTCCACTTT
CDR3aa: CASSFGQAPLHF

d_gene: -
len: 12
v_gene: TRBV6-2/TRBV6-3
abundance: few
j_gene: TRBJ1-2
CDR3nt: TGTGCCAGCAGTTCTACCACAGCCTTCTACACCTTC
CDR3aa: CASSSTTAFYTF

d_gene: -
len: 15
v_gene: TRBV4-2
abundance: -
j_gene: TRBJ2-7
CDR3nt: TGTGCCAGCAGCCAAGGGACCCGAAGTTACCCGGAGCAGTACTTC
CDR3aa: CASSQGTRSYPEQYF

d_gene: -
len: 15
v_gene: TRBV5-1
abundance: -
j_gene: TRBJ2-1
CDR3nt: TGCGCCAGCAGCCCAGGACCGCTCACCTACAATGAGCAGTTCTTC
CDR3aa: CASSPGPLTYNEQFF

d_gene: -
len: 13
v_gene: TRBV5-1
abundance: -
j_gene: TRBJ2-3
CDR3nt: TGCGCCAGCAGCTTGAGTTACGCAGATACGCAGTATTTT
CDR3aa: CASSLSYADTQYF

d_gene: TRBD1
len: 16
v_gene: TRBV19
abundance: -
j_gene: TRBJ1-2
CDR3nt: TGTGCCAGTAGCCCTAGACGGGACAGGGTCGCCTATGGCTACACCTTC
CDR3aa: CASSPRRDRVAYGYTF

d_gene: -
len: 15
v_gene: TRBV11-1
abundance: -
j_gene: TRBJ2-5
CDR3nt: TGTGCCAGCAGCTTACGGGGGGCCCAGCGAGAGACCCAGTACTTC
CDR3aa: CASSLRGAQRETQYF

d_gene: -
len: 14
v_gene: TRBV5-1
abundance: -
j_gene: TRBJ1-2
CDR3nt: TGCGCCAGCAGCCCGGCAGGGACGAACTATGGCTACACCTTC
CDR3aa: CASSPAGTNYGYTF

d_gene: -
len: 15
v_gene: TRBV5-6
abundance: -
j_gene: TRBJ2-3
CDR3nt: TGTGCCAGCAGCTTGGTGAGGTTGGGGACAGATACGCAGTATTTT
CDR3aa: CASSLVRLGTDTQYF

d_gene: TRBD1
len: 16
v_gene: TRBV19
abundance: -
j_gene: TRBJ1-1
CDR3nt: TGTGCCACGGACCCCGGGACAGGCTCCGGGCGGACTGAAGCTTTCTTT
CDR3aa: CATDPGTGSGRTEAFF

d_gene: -
len: 16
v_gene: TRBV5-6
abundance: -
j_gene: TRBJ2-6
CDR3nt: TGTGCCAGCAGGCCCCGGGGGGCCAACGGGGCCAACGTCCTGACTTTC
CDR3aa: CASRPRGANGANVLTF

d_gene: TRBD1
len: 16
v_gene: TRBV24-1
abundance: -
j_gene: TRBJ2-2
CDR3nt: TGTGCCACCAGTGACCTCGGACAGGGGGACACCGGGGAGCTGTTTTTT
CDR3aa: CATSDLGQGDTGELFF

d_gene: TRBD1
len: 15
v_gene: TRBV7-2
abundance: -
j_gene: TRBJ1-5
CDR3nt: TGTGCCAGCAGCTTAGCGACAGGGTACAATCAGCCCCAGCATTTT
CDR3aa: CASSLATGYNQPQHF

d_gene: -
len: 13
v_gene: TRBV6-6
abundance: -
j_gene: TRBJ1-5
CDR3nt: TGTGCCAGCAGACGGGGGTACGATCAGCCCCAGCATTTT
CDR3aa: CASRRGYDQPQHF

d_gene: -
len: 13
v_gene: TRBV19
abundance: few
j_gene: TRBJ1-2
CDR3nt: TGTGCCAGTAGTATTTGGCAGGATCCTGGCTACACCTTC
CDR3aa: CASSIWQDPGYTF

d_gene: TRBD2
len: 16
v_gene: TRBV7-7
abundance: -
j_gene: TRBJ2-1
CDR3nt: TGTGCCAGCAGCTCGTCCGGGACTAGCGGGGGTAATGAGCAGTTCTTC
CDR3aa: CASSSSGTSGGNEQFF

d_gene: -
len: 12
v_gene: TRBV30
abundance: -
j_gene: TRBJ1-6
CDR3nt: TGTGCCTGGAGCCGGGATTTTTCACCCCTCCACTTT
CDR3aa: CAWSRDFSPLHF

d_gene: -
len: 13
v_gene: TRBV2
abundance: -
j_gene: TRBJ2-1
CDR3nt: TGTGCCAGCAGTGAACAGACCTACAATGAGCAGTTCTTC
CDR3aa: CASSEQTYNEQFF

d_gene: -
len: 15
v_gene: TRBV6-1
abundance: -
j_gene: TRBJ1-1
CDR3nt: TGTGCCAGCAGTGAAAGAAACAGGGATAACACTGAAGCTTTCTTT
CDR3aa: CASSERNRDNTEAFF

d_gene: -
len: 14
v_gene: TRBV20-1
abundance: -
j_gene: TRBJ2-7
CDR3nt: TGCAGTGCTAGTGGGCGAAGGGGTTCCTACGAGCAGTACTTC
CDR3aa: CSASGRRGSYEQYF

d_gene: -
len: 11
v_gene: TRBV6-5
abundance: -
j_gene: TRBJ2-1
CDR3nt: TGTGCCAGCAGACTAGTCAATGAGCAGTTCTTC
CDR3aa: CASRLVNEQFF

d_gene: -
len: 14
v_gene: TRBV6-5
abundance: -
j_gene: TRBJ1-6
CDR3nt: TGTGCCAGCAGAACACAGGGCGATAATTCACCCCTCCACTTT
CDR3aa: CASRTQGDNSPLHF

d_gene: -
len: 14
v_gene: TRBV30
abundance: -
j_gene: TRBJ1-6
CDR3nt: TGTGCCTGGAATGGTGCGGGGATTAATTCACCCCTCCACTTT
CDR3aa: CAWNGAGINSPLHF

d_gene: TRBD1
len: 14
v_gene: TRBV9
abundance: -
j_gene: TRBJ1-2
CDR3nt: TGTGCCAGCAGCGTCGACAGGGGGAACTATGGCTACACCTTC
CDR3aa: CASSVDRGNYGYTF

d_gene: TRBD1
len: 14
v_gene: TRBV3-1/TRBV3-2
abundance: -
j_gene: TRBJ2-5
CDR3nt: TGTGCCAGCAGCCGAGGGACAGGGAAAGAGACCCAGTACTTC
CDR3aa: CASSRGTGKETQYF

d_gene: TRBD1
len: 14
v_gene: TRBV6-6
abundance: -
j_gene: TRBJ1-2
CDR3nt: TGTGCCAGCAGTTACTCCGGGGACAGCTATGGCTACACCTTC
CDR3aa: CASSYSGDSYGYTF

d_gene: -
len: 13
v_gene: TRBV19
abundance: -
j_gene: TRBJ1-5
CDR3nt: TGTGCCAGTAGCAGGGGTTCTCCTCAGCCCCAGCATTTT
CDR3aa: CASSRGSPQPQHF

d_gene: -
len: 18
v_gene: TRBV4-3
abundance: -
j_gene: TRBJ1-6
CDR3nt: TGCGCCAGCAGCCGTCAGGCCCAAGTGGGGGTGAATAATTCACCCCTCCACTTT
CDR3aa: CASSRQAQVGVNNSPLHF

d_gene: TRBD2
len: 17
v_gene: TRBV6-2/TRBV6-3
abundance: -
j_gene: TRBJ2-1
CDR3nt: TGTGCCAGCAGTTACAGCTACGCTAGCGGGGTATACAATGAGCAGTTCTTC
CDR3aa: CASSYSYASGVYNEQFF

d_gene: TRBD2
len: 15
v_gene: TRBV6-5
abundance: -
j_gene: TRBJ2-5
CDR3nt: TGTGCCAGCAGTCGGGGACTAGCGGGGATAAAGACCCAGTACTTC
CDR3aa: CASSRGLAGIKTQYF

d_gene: TRBD1
len: 14
v_gene: TRBV30
abundance: -
j_gene: TRBJ1-6
CDR3nt: TGTGCCTGGAGCCACAGGGGCAGTGGATCACCCCTCCACTTT
CDR3aa: CAWSHRGSGSPLHF

d_gene: -
len: 15
v_gene: TRBV9
abundance: -
j_gene: TRBJ2-5
CDR3nt: TGTGCCAGCAGCGTAGATTCCACGGCCCTCCAGACCCAGTACTTC
CDR3aa: CASSVDSTALQTQYF

d_gene: TRBD1
len: 17
v_gene: TRBV7-9
abundance: -
j_gene: TRBJ1-4
CDR3nt: TGTGCCAGCAGCGACACAGGGGAGGGGTCTACTAATGAAAAACTGTTTTTT
CDR3aa: CASSDTGEGSTNEKLFF

d_gene: -
len: 14
v_gene: TRBV3-1/TRBV3-2
abundance: -
j_gene: TRBJ1-4
CDR3nt: TGTGCCAGCAGCCCCACCTCAAACGGGGGCAAACTGTTTTTT
CDR3aa: CASSPTSNGGKLFF

d_gene: -
len: 15
v_gene: TRBV9
abundance: -
j_gene: TRBJ2-2
CDR3nt: TGTGCCAGCAGCGTAAGAGCGGGTCCCACCGGGGAGCTGTTTTTT
CDR3aa: CASSVRAGPTGELFF

d_gene: TRBD1
len: 13
v_gene: TRBV29-1
abundance: -
j_gene: TRBJ2-7
CDR3nt: TGCAGCGTTGACCAGGGGGATCCCTACGAGCAGTACTTC
CDR3aa: CSVDQGDPYEQYF

d_gene: -
len: 13
v_gene: TRBV6-5
abundance: -
j_gene: TRBJ1-1
CDR3nt: TGTGCCAGCACCAAACAAGGAGCCACTGAAGCTTTTTTT
CDR3aa: CASTKQGATEAFF